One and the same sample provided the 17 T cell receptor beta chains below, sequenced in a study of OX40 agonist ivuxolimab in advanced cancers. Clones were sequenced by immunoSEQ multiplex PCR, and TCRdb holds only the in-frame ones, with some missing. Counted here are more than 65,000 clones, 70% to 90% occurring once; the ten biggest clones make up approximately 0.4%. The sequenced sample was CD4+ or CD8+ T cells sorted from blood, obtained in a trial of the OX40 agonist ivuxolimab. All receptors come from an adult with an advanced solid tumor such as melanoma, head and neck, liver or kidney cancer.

The CDR3 coding sequence is TGCGCCAGCCAGCGGGAGCCCTCCTACGAGCAGTACTTC. Translated: CASQREPSYEQYF. This chain connects TRBV5-1 to TRBJ2-7, with 8 positions matching TRBD2. Per the germline V gene, CDR1 is SGHRS and CDR2 is YFSETQ. The CDR3 sequence is 13 residues long. The junction had 3 bases not matched to a gene; V was cut back by 7 bases and J by 0 bases.

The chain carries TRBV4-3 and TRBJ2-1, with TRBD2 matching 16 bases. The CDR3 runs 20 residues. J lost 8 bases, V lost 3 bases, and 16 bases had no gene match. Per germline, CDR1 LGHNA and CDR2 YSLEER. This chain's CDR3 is CASSQASGTSGRATGDEQFF. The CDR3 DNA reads TGCGCCAGCAGCCAGGCCTCCGGGACTAGCGGGAGGGCCACAGGGGATGAGCAGTTCTTC.

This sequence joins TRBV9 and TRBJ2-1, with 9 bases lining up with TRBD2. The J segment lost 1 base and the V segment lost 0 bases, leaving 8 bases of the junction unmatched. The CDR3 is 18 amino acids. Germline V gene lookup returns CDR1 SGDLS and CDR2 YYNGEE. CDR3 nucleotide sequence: TGTGCCAGCAGCGTAGATGGGGCGGGAGGGCCTTCCTACAATGAGCAGTTCTTC. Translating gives CASSVDGAGGPSYNEQFF.

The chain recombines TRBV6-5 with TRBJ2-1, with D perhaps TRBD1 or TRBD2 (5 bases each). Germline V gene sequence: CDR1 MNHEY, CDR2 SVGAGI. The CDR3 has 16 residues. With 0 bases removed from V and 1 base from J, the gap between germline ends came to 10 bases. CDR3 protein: CASSYSGVGSYNEQFF. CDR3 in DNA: TGTGCCAGCAGTTACTCGGGGGTCGGATCCTACAATGAGCAGTTCTTC.

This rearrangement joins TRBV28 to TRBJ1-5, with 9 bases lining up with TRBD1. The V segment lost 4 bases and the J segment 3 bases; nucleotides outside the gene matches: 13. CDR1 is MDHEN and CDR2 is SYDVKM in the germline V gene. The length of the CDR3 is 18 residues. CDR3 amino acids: CASSSGATDRGPNQPQHF. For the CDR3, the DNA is TGTGCCAGCAGTTCGGGGGCAACGGACAGGGGACCCAATCAGCCCCAGCATTTT.

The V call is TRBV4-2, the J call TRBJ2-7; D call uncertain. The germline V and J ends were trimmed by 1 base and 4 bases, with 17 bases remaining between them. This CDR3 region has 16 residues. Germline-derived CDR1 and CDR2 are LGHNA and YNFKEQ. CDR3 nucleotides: TGTGCCAGCAGCCAAGTATTGGGCGTGCAATCTTACGAGCAGTACTTC. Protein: CASSQVLGVQSYEQYF.

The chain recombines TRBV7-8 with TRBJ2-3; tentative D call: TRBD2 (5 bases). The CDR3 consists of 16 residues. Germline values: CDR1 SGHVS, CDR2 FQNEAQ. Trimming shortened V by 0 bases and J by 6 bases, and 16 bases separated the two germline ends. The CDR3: CASSLAGVGDEDTQYF. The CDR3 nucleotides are TGTGCCAGCAGCTTAGCCGGGGTCGGAGATGAGGATACGCAGTATTTT.

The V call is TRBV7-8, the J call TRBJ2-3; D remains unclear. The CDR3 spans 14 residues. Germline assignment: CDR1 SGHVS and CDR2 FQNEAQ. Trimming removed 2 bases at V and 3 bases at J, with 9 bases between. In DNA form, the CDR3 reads TGTGCCAGCAGCTTATACAGTGGGACAGATACGCAGTATTTT. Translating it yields CASSLYSGTDTQYF.

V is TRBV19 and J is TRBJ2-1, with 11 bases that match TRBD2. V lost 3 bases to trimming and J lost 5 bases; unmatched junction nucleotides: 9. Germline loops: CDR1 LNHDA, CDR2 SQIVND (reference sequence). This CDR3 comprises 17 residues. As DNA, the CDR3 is TGTGCCAGTAGTATCCGTCAACTAGCGGGAGTCCACAATGAGCAGTTCTTC. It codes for CASSIRQLAGVHNEQFF.

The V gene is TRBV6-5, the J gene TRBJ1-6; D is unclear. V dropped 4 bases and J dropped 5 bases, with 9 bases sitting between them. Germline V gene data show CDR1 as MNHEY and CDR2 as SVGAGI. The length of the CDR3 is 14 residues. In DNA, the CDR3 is TGTGCCAGCAGTTTTGGCAAACATAATTCACCCCTCCACTTT. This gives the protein CASSFGKHNSPLHF.

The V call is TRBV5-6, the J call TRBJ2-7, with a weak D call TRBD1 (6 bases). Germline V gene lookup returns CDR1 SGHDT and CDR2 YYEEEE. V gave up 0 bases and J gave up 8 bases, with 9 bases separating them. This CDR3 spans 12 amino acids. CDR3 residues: CASSLEQGQQYF. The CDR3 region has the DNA TGTGCCAGCAGCTTGGAACAGGGTCAGCAGTACTTC.

As DNA, the CDR3 is TGTGCCAGCAGTGACGTCGGGGTCCGGTCCGGAAACACCATATATTTT. Its translation: CASSDVGVRSGNTIYF. V is TRBV6-1 and J is TRBJ1-3; D unclear. Germline assignment: CDR1 MNHNS and CDR2 SASEGT. This CDR3 is built from 16 residues. V shed 3 bases and J shed 4 bases, with 16 bases lying between them.

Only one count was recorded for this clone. The CDR3 bases are TGTGCCAGCAGCTTTCTGGGCAGAAGAACTTCTGGAAACACCATATATTTT. Translation gives CASSFLGRRTSGNTIYF. The chain combines TRBV7-2 with TRBJ1-3; D ambiguous. CDR1 and CDR2 (germline): SGHTA, FQGNSA. Trimming removed 3 bases from V and 1 base from J, with 16 bases in between. The CDR3 has 17 residues. The variable domain in full, completed from reference TRBV7-2 and TRBJ1-3, reads GAGVSQSPSNKVTEKGKDVELRCDPISGHTALYWYRQSLGQGLEFLIYFQGNSAPDKSGLPSDRFSAERTGGSVSTLTIQRTQQEDSAVYLCASSFLGRRTSGNTIYFGEGSWLTVV.

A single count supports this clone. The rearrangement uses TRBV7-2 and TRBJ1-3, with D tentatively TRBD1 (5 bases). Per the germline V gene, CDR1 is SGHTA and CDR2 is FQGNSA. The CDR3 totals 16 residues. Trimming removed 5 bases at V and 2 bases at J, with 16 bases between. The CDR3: CASSNGHAVPGNTIYF. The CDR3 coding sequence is TGTGCCAGCAGCAACGGACATGCAGTCCCTGGAAACACCATATATTTT.

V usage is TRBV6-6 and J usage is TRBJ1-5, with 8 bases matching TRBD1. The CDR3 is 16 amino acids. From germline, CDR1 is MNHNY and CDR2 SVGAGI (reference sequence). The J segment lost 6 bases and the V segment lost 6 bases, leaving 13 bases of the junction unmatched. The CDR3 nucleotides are TGTGCCAGCAGCCCAACCGGGACAGGACCAATTCAGCCCCAGCATTTT. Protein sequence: CASSPTGTGPIQPQHF.

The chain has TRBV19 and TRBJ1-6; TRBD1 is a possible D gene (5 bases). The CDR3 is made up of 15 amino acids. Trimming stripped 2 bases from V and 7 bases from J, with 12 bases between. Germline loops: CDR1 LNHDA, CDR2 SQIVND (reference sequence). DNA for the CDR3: TGTGCCAGTAGTATATCCGGGCAGGGAAATTCACCCCTCCACTTT. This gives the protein CASSISGQGNSPLHF.

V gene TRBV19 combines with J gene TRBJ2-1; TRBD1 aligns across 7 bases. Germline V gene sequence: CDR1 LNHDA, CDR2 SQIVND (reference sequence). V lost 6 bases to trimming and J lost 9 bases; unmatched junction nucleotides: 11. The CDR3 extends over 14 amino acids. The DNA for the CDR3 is TGTGCCAGTAGACCGGGACAGTTTGTGGGTGAGCAGTTCTTC. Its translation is CASRPGQFVGEQFF. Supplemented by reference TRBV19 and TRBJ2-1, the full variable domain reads DGGITQSPKYLFRKEGQNVTLSCEQNLNHDAMYWYRQDPGQGLRLIYYSQIVNDFQKGDIAEGYSVSREKKESFPLTVTSAQKNPTAFYLCASRPGQFVGEQFFGPGTRLTVL.